This TCR beta chain was observed in a study of shared clonotypes between healthy human individuals. Overall study: Donors consisted of a couple of women and a few men between 18 and 49.

Sequencing was at deep level. The table came from immunoSEQ multiplex PCR; TCRdb's copy has only in-frame clones and leaves some out. The sample includes under 1 million clones, almost 95% of them seen just once. The CDR3 sequence is 11 residues long. Trimming pared 6 bases from V and 6 bases from J, leaving 9 bases between. CDR1 WSHSY and CDR2 SAAADI come from the germline V gene. This clone has more than one count but fewer than ten. In the naive CD8 group, cells lacked CD45RO and were positively selected for CCR7, so terminally differentiated effector memory CD45RA+ cells were left out. The specimen sequenced was naive CD8+ T cells sorted from blood. The TCR sequence derives from a man younger than 40 in good health. V is TRBV10-2 and J is TRBJ2-7; TRBD1 or TRBD2 may be the D gene (5 bases each). CDR3 nucleotides: TGCGCCAGCAGGCATGGGGGCGAGCAGTACTTC. As protein: CASRHGGEQYF.